These T cell receptor beta chains were read from a single sample in a study of T-cell reconstitution after alpha-beta-depleted transplantation in children. TCRdb re-called the PCR reads with MiXCR, one entry per CDR3 protein. The table has 210,000 or so distinct CDR3 sequences, roughly 11% seen once; the top ten hold 28%. The specimen comprised PBMCs, sampled before TCRalphabeta/CD19-depleted stem cell transplant. The origin of the receptors is a child less than two years old with acute myeloid leukemia, due to receive a stem cell transplant. The CDR3 runs from the conserved cysteine through the conserved F or W. The D gene is left open where the match is weak. Only some rows state a clone size, as once, few, many or a class for expanded clones.

>many|TRBV6-5|-|TRBJ1-1
CASRPEAMYSHEAFF
TGTGCCAGCAGACCTGAGGCAATGTACAGTCATGAAGCTTTCTTT
>-|TRBV20-1|TRBD1|TRBJ1-2
CSAKDRGMDGYTF
TGCAGTGCCAAAGACAGGGGGATGGATGGCTACACCTTC
>-|TRBV7-9|TRBD2|TRBJ2-3
CASSLPASGGDAQYF
TGTGCCAGCAGCTTACCGGCTAGCGGGGGGGATGCGCAGTATTTT
>-|TRBV10-3|TRBD2|TRBJ2-3
CAICPGGALDTQYF
TGTGCCATATGTCCCGGGGGGGCCCTGGATACGCAGTATTTT
>-|TRBV27|-|TRBJ1-1
CASSLILNTETFF
TGTGCCAGCAGTTTAATACTGAACACTGAAACTTTCTTT
>many|TRBV7-3|TRBD2|TRBJ2-4
CASSSLAGGRNIQYF
TGTGCCAGCAGCTCCTTAGCGGGAGGCCGAAACATTCAGTACTTC
>-|TRBV18|TRBD1|TRBJ2-5
CASSPPGQGQETQYF
TGTGCCAGCTCACCACCGGGACAGGGGCAAGAGACCCAGTACTTC
>-|TRBV25-1|-|TRBJ1-2
CASFGTSNYGYTF
TGTGCCAGCTTCGGGACATCGAACTATGGCTACACCTTC
>many|TRBV5-1|TRBD2|TRBJ2-1
CASSRTSGSWDNEQFF
TGCGCCAGCAGCCGGACTAGCGGGAGTTGGGACAATGAGCAGTTCTTC
>many|TRBV29-1|TRBD1|TRBJ1-3
CSGSSDRAGNTIYF
TGCAGTGGTTCAAGCGACAGGGCTGGAAACACCATATATTTT
>many|TRBV5-1|-|TRBJ2-5
CASSLGVVVETQYF
TGCGCCAGCAGCTTGGGGGTCGTGGTGGAGACCCAGTACTTC
>many|TRBV7-3|-|TRBJ2-3
CASSAGRGGTQYF
TGTGCCAGCAGCGCCGGACGCGGCGGGACGCAGTATTTT
>many|TRBV7-6|-|TRBJ1-1
CASSLNGGVFTEAFF
TGTGCCAGCAGCTTAAATGGGGGCGTATTCACTGAAGCTTTCTTT
>many|TRBV7-9|TRBD1|TRBJ1-5
CASSSGTGWNQPQHF
TGTGCCAGCAGCTCCGGGACAGGGTGGAATCAGCCCCAGCATTTT
>many|TRBV24-1|-|TRBJ2-3
CATSHGAVDTQYF
TGTGCCACCAGTCACGGGGCCGTGGATACGCAGTATTTT
>many|TRBV11-2|-|TRBJ2-7
CASSLRRGSYEQYF
TGTGCCAGCAGCTTGAGGCGGGGTTCCTACGAGCAGTACTTC
>few|TRBV18|-|TRBJ1-1
CASSPDSGAPAGAFF
TGTGCCAGCTCACCAGACTCGGGAGCCCCTGCAGGAGCTTTCTTT
>many|TRBV11-3|-|TRBJ1-1
CASSFLLGTEAFF
TGTGCCAGCAGCTTTCTCTTGGGGACTGAAGCTTTCTTT
>many|TRBV5-1|-|TRBJ1-1
CASSLEAGQSEAFF
TGCGCCAGCAGCTTGGAGGCAGGACAGAGTGAAGCTTTCTTT
>many|TRBV7-9|TRBD2|TRBJ2-1
CASSLGWTSNDEQFF
TGTGCCAGCAGCTTAGGCTGGACTAGTAACGATGAGCAGTTCTTC
>many|TRBV20-1|-|TRBJ2-2
CSAPGWPKTGELFF
TGCAGTGCTCCTGGTTGGCCCAAGACCGGGGAGCTGTTTTTT
>many|TRBV4-3|-|TRBJ2-1
CASSQRAFGSYNEQFF
TGCGCCAGCAGCCAGAGGGCCTTTGGGTCCTACAATGAGCAGTTCTTC
>many|TRBV6-2/TRBV6-3|TRBD1|TRBJ1-2
CASSLRTGGYGYTF
TGTGCCAGCAGTTTAAGGACAGGCGGATATGGCTACACCTTC
>many|TRBV29-1|-|TRBJ2-3
CSVEVPGTDTQYF
TGCAGCGTTGAAGTGCCAGGAACAGATACGCAGTATTTT
>many|TRBV20-1|-|TRBJ1-2
CSAKIDSNYGYTF
TGCAGTGCCAAGATCGACAGCAACTATGGCTACACCTTC
>many|TRBV20-1|-|TRBJ2-1
CSAQRGLGEQFF
TGCAGTGCCCAGAGGGGGTTGGGTGAGCAGTTCTTC
>many|TRBV11-2|-|TRBJ2-3
CASSHDPFHADTQYF
TGTGCCAGCAGCCACGACCCATTTCATGCAGATACGCAGTATTTT
>many|TRBV7-3|TRBD2|TRBJ2-1
CASSLNGLAGGNEQFF
TGTGCCAGCAGCTTAAACGGCCTAGCGGGAGGCAATGAGCAGTTCTTC
>many|TRBV20-1|-|TRBJ2-1
CSARGGRPFSYNEQFF
TGCAGTGCTAGAGGGGGACGACCATTCTCCTACAATGAGCAGTTCTTC
>many|TRBV20-1|-|TRBJ2-4
CSAPQIGTKGENIQYF
TGCAGTGCCCCGCAAATTGGGACAAAGGGCGAAAACATTCAGTACTTC
>many|TRBV7-6|-|TRBJ1-1
CASSLAGTVNTEAFF
TGTGCCAGCAGCTTAGCCGGGACGGTGAACACTGAAGCTTTCTTT
>many|TRBV20-1|-|TRBJ2-1
CSAREDFREQFF
TGCAGTGCTAGAGAGGACTTCAGGGAGCAGTTCTTC
>many|TRBV12-3/TRBV12-4|-|TRBJ2-3
CASRNTRNRPDTQYF
TGTGCCAGCAGAAACACAAGAAACAGGCCAGATACGCAGTATTTT
>many|TRBV10-3|-|TRBJ2-3
CAISESGSGPWQYF
TGTGCCATCAGTGAGTCGGGATCAGGCCCTTGGCAGTATTTT
>-|TRBV12-3/TRBV12-4|-|TRBJ1-3
CASRATGTAGNTIYF
TGTGCCAGCAGGGCAACGGGGACGGCCGGAAACACCATATATTTT
>many|TRBV5-1|-|TRBJ1-1
CASSLGHWPTEAFF
TGCGCCAGCAGCTTGGGCCACTGGCCCACTGAAGCTTTCTTT
>many|TRBV18|TRBD2|TRBJ2-7
CASSPLAGAYEQYF
TGTGCCAGCTCACCACTAGCGGGAGCCTACGAGCAGTACTTC
>few|TRBV11-2|-|TRBJ2-3
CASSMQGPDTQYF
TGTGCCAGCAGCATGCAGGGTCCAGATACGCAGTATTTT
>many|TRBV6-2/TRBV6-3|TRBD2|TRBJ2-7
CASSGTSGHYEQYF
TGTGCCAGCAGTGGGACTAGCGGGCACTACGAGCAGTACTTC
>many|TRBV3-1|TRBD2|TRBJ2-7
CASSQGTSAYEQYF
TGTGCCAGCAGCCAGGGAACTAGCGCCTACGAGCAGTACTTC
>-|TRBV20-1|-|TRBJ2-1
CSARDLGGVDSYNEQFF
TGCAGTGCTAGAGATCTTGGGGGCGTCGACTCCTACAATGAGCAGTTCTTC
>many|TRBV7-9|-|TRBJ1-3
CASSLMTLSGNTIYF
TGTGCCAGCAGCTTAATGACCCTGTCTGGAAACACCATATATTTT
>once|TRBV6-1|TRBD2|TRBJ2-7
CASTETGAGYYEQYF
TGTGCCAGCACCGAAACGGGAGCGGGATACTACGAGCAGTACTTC
>-|TRBV29-1|-|TRBJ2-3
CSVGGSGTDTQYF
TGCAGCGTTGGAGGAAGCGGCACAGATACGCAGTATTTT